Shown below are 32 T cell receptor beta chains from a single sample sequenced in a study of post-analysis software for immune sequencing data. Study-wide findings and caveats: The five TRBV segments detected at higher frequency in patients than in controls included TRBV5-6, TRBV5-1 and TRBV20-1.

Unique molecular identifiers featured in each of the TCR beta cDNA libraries. MiXCR was run by TCRdb on the PCR reads, yielding one entry per CDR3 protein. The table includes some 800,000 distinct CDR3 sequences, around 42% detected once. For these receptors, no antigen is known. The sample taken for sequencing was blood. The receptors come from a girl aged 5-17 years with multiple sclerosis.

This clonotype was seen a handful of times. The V and J genes are TRBV20-1 and TRBJ2-1; D unresolved. The CDR3 loop spans 10 amino acids. Germline CDR1 and CDR2: DFQATT and SNEGSKA (reference sequence). Trimming took off 2 bases at V and 9 bases at J, with 5 bases between the two ends. CDR3 DNA sequence: TGCAGTGCTAGAACCAGTGAGCAGTTCTTC. Amino acids: CSARTSEQFF.

This clonotype has just a few counts. This chain links TRBV6-4 with TRBJ2-1, with 11 positions matching TRBD2. Germline trimming cut 2 bases from V and 9 bases from J; bases unmatched to any gene: 3. This CDR3 region has 14 residues. Germline lookup yields CDR1 MRHNA and CDR2 SNTAGT. The CDR3 spells CASSDTGTSGEQFF. In DNA, the CDR3 is TGTGCCAGCAGTGACACGGGGACTAGCGGTGAGCAGTTCTTC.

This clonotype was recorded a few times. J is TRBJ1-2 and V is TRBV4-2; D possibly corresponds to TRBD1 (5 bases). Germline V gene data show CDR1 as LGHNA and CDR2 as YNFKEQ. Trimming stripped 1 base from V and 2 bases from J, with 11 bases between. The CDR3 covers 15 residues. The CDR3: CASSQGSGINYGYTF. The CDR3, as DNA: TGTGCCAGCAGCCAAGGTTCAGGGATCAACTATGGCTACACCTTC.

The chain employs TRBV7-8 and TRBJ1-5, with D possibly TRBD1 on 5 matching bases. The CDR3 contains 13 residues. V lost 5 bases to trimming and J lost 4 bases, with 9 bases between them. Per germline, CDR1 SGHVS and CDR2 FQNEAQ. This chain's CDR3 is CASSQTVNQPQHF. In nucleotides, the CDR3 is TGTGCCAGCAGCCAGACAGTTAATCAGCCCCAGCATTTT.

CDR3 amino acids: CASSREGHIYEQYF. The DNA for the CDR3 is TGTGCCAGCAGTCGGGAGGGCCATATATACGAGCAGTACTTC. V is TRBV12-3 or TRBV12-4 and J is TRBJ2-7, with 8 bases lining up with TRBD2. This CDR3 is built from 14 residues. With V trimmed by 5 bases and J by 4 bases, 7 bases remained unmatched.

Only one count was recorded for this clonotype. The rearrangement uses TRBV7-8 and TRBJ2-1, with 10 bases matching TRBD2. CDR1 is SGHVS and CDR2 is FQNEAQ in the germline V gene. The CDR3 sequence is 18 residues long. The V segment lost 3 bases and the J segment 2 bases; nucleotides outside the gene matches: 10. CDR3 residues: CASSFPTSSGSPYNEQFF. As DNA, the CDR3 is TGTGCCAGCAGCTTCCCAACCTCTAGCGGGAGCCCCTACAATGAGCAGTTCTTC.

In this sample, this clonotype turned up a few times. The V and J genes are TRBV29-1 and TRBJ2-5; D unresolved. Germline V CDR1 and CDR2: SQVTM, ANQGSEA. The CDR3 is 15 amino acids. Trimming stripped 0 bases from V and 4 bases from J, with 15 bases between. This CDR3 reads CSVEDGLQTSETQYF. CDR3 coding DNA: TGCAGCGTTGAAGATGGGCTACAAACGTCAGAGACCCAGTACTTC.

This chain joins TRBV29-1 and TRBJ1-2; D might be TRBD1 (5 bases). The ends were cut back, 4 bases at V and 5 bases at J, with 8 bases in the middle. This CDR3 has 11 amino acids. Germline loops: CDR1 SQVTM, CDR2 ANQGSEA. For the CDR3, the DNA is TGCAGCGTTGTCGGGACTTATGGCTACACCTTC. Translated, it gives CSVVGTYGYTF.

This clonotype is a singleton in its sample. The J gene is TRBJ2-1, the V gene TRBV18, with D possibly TRBD2 on 6 matching bases. With 2 bases removed from V and 5 bases from J, the gap between germline ends came to 10 bases. This CDR3 contains 14 residues. The germline V gene has CDR1 KGHSH and CDR2 LQKENI. The CDR3 DNA reads as TGTGCCAGCTCACCAAGGAGGGACGACAATGAGCAGTTCTTC. As protein: CASSPRRDDNEQFF.

V usage is TRBV7-9 and J usage is TRBJ2-3, with TRBD2 identical over 11 bases. This CDR3 comprises 17 residues. The germline V gene encodes CDR1 SEHNR and CDR2 FQNEAQ (reference sequence). After removal of 3 bases from V and 1 base from J, the junction contained 6 bases not matched to a gene. The CDR3 DNA reads TGTGCCAGCAGCTTCGGTTTGGGACTAGCGGGCACAGATACGCAGTATTTT. Translated: CASSFGLGLAGTDTQYF.

A single count supports this clonotype. The chain is built from TRBV18 and TRBJ1-2; 7 positions agree with TRBD1. This CDR3 contains 15 residues. Germline CDR1 reads KGHSH; CDR2 reads LQKENI. V shed 5 bases and J 7 bases; nucleotides not matched to a gene: 13. The CDR3 region has the DNA TGTGCCAGCTCAGCCTCCGGGACAGACTCGCGTGGCTACACCTTC. Encoded protein: CASSASGTDSRGYTF.

The V and J genes are TRBV5-8 and TRBJ2-3; the match to TRBD2 covers 8 bases. The length of the CDR3 is 15 residues. V shed 0 bases and J 4 bases; nucleotides not matched to a gene: 4. The germline V gene encodes CDR1 SGHTS and CDR2 YDEGEE. CDR3 in amino acids: CASSLDSGMSDTQYF. In DNA form, the CDR3 reads TGTGCCAGCAGCTTGGATAGCGGGATGTCAGATACGCAGTATTTT. The whole variable domain, filled in from reference TRBV5-8 and TRBJ2-3, reads EAGVTQSPTHLIKTRGQQATLRCSPISGHTSVYWYQQALGLGLQFLLWYDEGEERNRGNFPPRFSGRQFPNYSSELNVNALELEDSALYLCASSLDSGMSDTQYFGPGTRLTVL.

This clonotype was observed a few times. CDR3 sequence: CSGRTSGNNEQFF. CDR3 in DNA: TGCAGCGGAAGGACTAGCGGCAACAATGAGCAGTTCTTC. This chain uses TRBV29-1 with TRBJ2-1; 10 nucleotides align to TRBD2. Germline CDR1 SQVTM, CDR2 ANQGSEA. V gave up 7 bases and J gave up 5 bases; unmatched junction bases: 5. This CDR3 has 13 residues.

The genes are TRBV6-5 and TRBJ2-6; the match to TRBD2 covers 8 bases. The germline CDR1 and CDR2 sequences are MNHEY and SVGAGI. Trimming cost V 5 bases and J 2 bases; bases outside gene matches: 8. This CDR3 is built from 17 residues. DNA of the CDR3: TGTGCCAGCAGTCCTCGAGGCGGGAGGACTGGGGCCAACGTCCTGACTTTC. This translates into CASSPRGGRTGANVLTF.

This clonotype was seen a handful of times. V usage is TRBV28 and J usage is TRBJ1-1; D is unresolved. The CDR3 is 16 amino acids. V shed 6 bases and J shed 1 base, with 18 bases lying between them. Germline CDR1 MDHEN, CDR2 SYDVKM. The CDR3 loop is CASSRALGSKNTEAFF. For the CDR3, the DNA is TGTGCCAGCAGCCGGGCGTTAGGCTCAAAGAACACTGAAGCTTTCTTT.

This chain's CDR3 is CASGMGAGLYEQYF. CDR3 DNA sequence: TGTGCCAGCGGGATGGGGGCCGGACTTTACGAGCAGTACTTC. The chain couples TRBV27 to TRBJ2-7; D is possibly TRBD1 (6 bases). CDR3 length equals 14 residues. The V gene lost 8 bases and the J gene lost 4 bases, with 18 bases spanning the gap. Germline-derived CDR1 and CDR2 are MNHEY and SMNVEV (reference sequence).

This chain connects TRBV5-1 to TRBJ1-1; no clear D gene. Trimming cost V 0 bases and J 4 bases, with 13 bases left between them. Germline CDR1 and CDR2: SGHRS and YFSETQ. The CDR3 loop spans 15 amino acids. The CDR3 DNA is TGCGCCAGCAGCTTGGTTTTTACATTTTCCACTGAAGCTTTCTTT. This gives the protein CASSLVFTFSTEAFF.

This chain links TRBV6-6 with TRBJ2-5; D possibly uses TRBD1 or TRBD2 (5 bases each). CDR3 size: 15 residues. Trimming took off 0 bases at V and 11 bases at J, with 19 bases between the two ends. CDR1 MNHNY and CDR2 SVGAGI come from the germline V gene (reference sequence). The CDR3 DNA reads TGTGCCAGCAGTTACTCGGCAGGGACCCGCGGTGAGCAGTACTTC. Protein product: CASSYSAGTRGEQYF.

The J gene is TRBJ1-2, the V gene TRBV29-1; D call uncertain. The CDR3 sequence is 11 residues long. Trimming removed 3 bases from V and 5 bases from J, with 7 bases in between. Germline V CDR1 and CDR2: SQVTM, ANQGSEA. The CDR3 nucleotides read TGCAGCGTTGACAGCGGTTATGGCTACACCTTC. It yields the protein CSVDSGYGYTF.

This clonotype was seen a handful of times. J is TRBJ2-3 and V is TRBV4-2; TRBD2 aligns across 7 bases. CDR3 length: 17 amino acids. The germline V gene encodes CDR1 LGHNA and CDR2 YNFKEQ. V shed 0 bases and J 4 bases; nucleotides not matched to a gene: 10. The CDR3 DNA reads as TGTGCCAGCAGCCAAGATTCGGGGGAGGGCCGCGCAGATACGCAGTATTTT. It is translated as CASSQDSGEGRADTQYF.

V gene TRBV7-9 combines with J gene TRBJ2-3; perhaps TRBD2 as D (7 bases). The CDR3 totals 19 residues. V lost 2 bases and J lost 3, with 24 bases in between. CDR1 is SEHNR, CDR2 FQNEAQ, per germline (reference sequence). CDR3 nucleotides: TGTGCCAGCAGCTTACAGGGGCGAGAACTAGCGTCGCGTACAGATACGCAGTATTTT. This encodes CASSLQGRELASRTDTQYF. The variable domain in full, with the rest retrieved from reference TRBV7-9 and TRBJ2-3, is DTGVSQNPRHKITKRGQNVTFRCDPISEHNRLYWYRQTLGQGPEFLTYFQNEAQLEKSRLLSDRFSAERPKGSFSTLEIQRTEQGDSAMYLCASSLQGRELASRTDTQYFGPGTRLTVL.

The V call is TRBV6-1, the J call TRBJ2-3, with D tentatively TRBD2 (5 bases). V shed 3 bases and J shed 5 bases, with 12 bases lying between them. Germline V gene sequence: CDR1 MNHNS, CDR2 SASEGT. CDR3 length: 14 amino acids. Here the CDR3 reads CASSDRLARDTQYF. The CDR3 nucleotides read TGTGCCAGCAGTGACCGGTTAGCGAGAGATACGCAGTATTTT.

The rearrangement joins TRBV20-1 to TRBJ1-2; TRBD1 matches 12 bases. The CDR3 extends over 18 amino acids. CDR1 DFQATT and CDR2 SNEGSKA come from the germline V gene (reference sequence). Germline trimming cut 3 bases from V and 3 bases from J; bases unmatched to any gene: 14. CDR3 DNA sequence: TGCAGTGCTAGGGATATCCGGGACAGGGGGCGTATGTACTATGGCTACACCTTC. Its protein is CSARDIRDRGRMYYGYTF.

V and J are TRBV12-3 or TRBV12-4 and TRBJ1-2, with a weak D call TRBD1 (5 bases). V gave up 1 base and J gave up 13 bases, with 10 bases separating them. The CDR3 has 11 amino acids. CDR3 in amino acids: CASSLEGTATF. The CDR3 DNA reads TGTGCCAGCAGTTTAGAGGGGACGGCCACCTTC.

The V gene is TRBV15, the J gene TRBJ2-5; TRBD2 matches at 13 bases. The CDR3 has 18 residues. Germline V gene data show CDR1 as LNHNV and CDR2 as YYDKDF (reference sequence). After removal of 0 bases from V and 4 bases from J, the junction contained 8 bases not matched to a gene. DNA for the CDR3: TGTGCCACCAGCAGAGATCTCGGACTAGCGGGAGTAGTAGAGACCCAGTACTTC. Protein product: CATSRDLGLAGVVETQYF.

J is TRBJ2-1 and V is TRBV28, with 10 bases fitting TRBD1. Gene TRBJ2-7 matches the end of the DNA better, so the J call may be wrong. Germline V CDR1 and CDR2: MDHEN, SYDVKM. The CDR3 length is 15 residues. The CDR3 spells CASSKDRGSYYEQYF. The CDR3 DNA reads TGTGCCAGCAGTAAGGACAGGGGGTCCTACTACGAGCAGTACTTC.

The chain joins TRBV4-3 to TRBJ1-2, with 8 nucleotides matching TRBD1. The CDR3 length is 15 residues. The ends lost 0 bases at V and 6 bases at J; junction bases unmatched: 6. Per germline, CDR1 LGHNA and CDR2 YSLEER. CDR3 loop: CASSQDPGGADGYTF. CDR3 nucleotide sequence: TGCGCCAGCAGCCAAGATCCAGGGGGCGCGGATGGCTACACCTTC.

The V call is TRBV20-1, the J call TRBJ2-5; 7 bases are shared with TRBD1. This CDR3 contains 16 residues. Germline CDR1 reads DFQATT; CDR2 reads SNEGSKA (reference sequence). The junction had 15 bases not matched to a gene; V was cut back by 3 bases and J by 5 bases. The CDR3 region has the DNA TGCAGTGCTAGGGACGGGGACAGCCCCCTCGGGGAGACCCAGTACTTC. It is translated as CSARDGDSPLGETQYF.

The chain recombines TRBV7-9 with TRBJ1-1; 9 positions agree with TRBD1. The CDR3 loop spans 16 amino acids. J gave up 0 bases and V 5 bases, and 7 bases lay outside the gene matches. Germline CDR1 and CDR2: SEHNR and FQNEAQ (reference sequence). CDR3 residues: CASSATGGDLNTEAFF. CDR3 nucleotides: TGTGCCAGCAGCGCTACAGGGGGCGACCTGAACACTGAAGCTTTCTTT.

The rearrangement uses TRBV20-1 and TRBJ2-7; 13 nucleotides align to TRBD2. The CDR3 is made up of 14 amino acids. With V trimmed by 3 bases and J by 3 bases, 2 bases remained unmatched. From germline, CDR1 is DFQATT and CDR2 SNEGSKA (reference sequence). The CDR3 bases are TGCAGTGCTAGCGGACTAGCGGGAGTCTACGAGCAGTACTTC. Translation: CSASGLAGVYEQYF.

The chain combines TRBV21-1 with TRBJ2-3. TRBV21-1 is reported as a pseudogene. The CDR3 extends over 16 amino acids. The CDR3 region has the DNA TGTGCCAGCAGCAAAGGACGGCGGTCCGGCACAGATACGCAGTATTTT. Encoded protein: CASSKGRRSGTDTQYF.

The chain couples TRBV20-1 to TRBJ2-7; 9 bases agree with TRBD1. The J call is in doubt because the DNA end fits TRBJ2-5 better. The germline gives CDR1 DFQATT, CDR2 SNEGSKA (reference sequence). The CDR3 runs 15 residues. CDR3 sequence (DNA): TGCAGTGCTAGAGATCGGACAGGGGCTCGGGAGACCCAGTACTTC. Translating gives CSARDRTGARETQYF.